A selection of T cell receptor beta chains follows, all from one sample in a study of blood T cell repertoires in COVID-19. The protocol was immunoSEQ multiplex PCR, while the TCRdb copy is restricted to in-frame clones and leaves out a portion. Among 300,000 to 400,000 clones listed, 89% were seen once. The sequenced sample consisted of peripheral blood. The receptors originated from a woman under 40 with COVID-19, enrolled during active disease. Both conserved end residues are part of each CDR3. The order of the fields is CDR3 DNA, CDR3 protein, V gene, clone size, J gene, D gene. A D gene is named only where the DNA matches it firmly. The listing skips clone size in some rows; elsewhere it reads once, few, many or a size class.

TGTGCCAGCAGCGTAGGGTCAGGGGAGGGAAACACCATATATTTT | CASSVGSGEGNTIYF | TRBV9 | NA | TRBJ1-3 | NA
TGTGCCAGCAGCCCTTCTAATTCACCCCTCCACTTT | CASSPSNSPLHF | TRBV7-9 | NA | TRBJ1-6 | NA
TGCGCCAGCAGCCTCCGGGGGGTATTAGGCAATCAGCCCCAGCATTTT | CASSLRGVLGNQPQHF | TRBV4-3 | NA | TRBJ1-5 | NA
TGTGCCAGCAGCCCGGGACTAGCGGGAAAAGAGAGCCAGTACTTC | CASSPGLAGKESQYF | TRBV5-4 | NA | TRBJ2-5 | TRBD2
TGTGCCAGCAGCTCCAGAATAGGGGGTTCCAAAAACATTCAGTACTTC | CASSSRIGGSKNIQYF | TRBV7-6 | once | TRBJ2-4 | NA
TGTGCCAGCAGCCGGACGACGACTAGCGGGGGGGCCGGGAGCACAGATACGCAGTATTTT | CASSRTTTSGGAGSTDTQYF | TRBV4-2 | NA | TRBJ2-3 | TRBD2
TGTGCCAGCAGCTTCCGGCCTAGCGGGATGTACAATGAGCAGTTCTTC | CASSFRPSGMYNEQFF | TRBV7-2 | NA | TRBJ2-1 | TRBD2
TGTGCCAGCAGACCCGTCGGGGAGAACTATGGCTACACCTTC | CASRPVGENYGYTF | TRBV6-5 | NA | TRBJ1-2 | NA
TGTGCCAGCAGCCCCTCAGGGTCCAGCAATCAGCCCCAGCATTTT | CASSPSGSSNQPQHF | TRBV4-2 | few | TRBJ1-5 | NA
TGTGCCATCAGTGAGGGGGGACAGCCGGATACGCAGTATTTT | CAISEGGQPDTQYF | TRBV10-3 | NA | TRBJ2-3 | TRBD1
TGTGCCAGCAGTTGGAGCGGGGGGAACACAGATACGCAGTATTTT | CASSWSGGNTDTQYF | TRBV27 | NA | TRBJ2-3 | TRBD2
TGTGCCAGTAGTATCGGGACAGGGCTAACTAATGAAAAACTGTTTTTT | CASSIGTGLTNEKLFF | TRBV19 | NA | TRBJ1-4 | TRBD1
TGTGCCACCAGCAGAGATCGGCGGGGGGCGGGAACTGAAGCTTTCTTT | CATSRDRRGAGTEAFF | TRBV15 | NA | TRBJ1-1 | NA
TGTGCCAGCAGCGTGAGTTCGGGGGGAGCGTACAATGAGCAGTTCTTC | CASSVSSGGAYNEQFF | TRBV11-2 | NA | TRBJ2-1 | TRBD2
TGTGCCAGCAGCTTAGCTGCGAGAGAGCAGTTCTTC | CASSLAAREQFF | TRBV13 | NA | TRBJ2-1 | NA
TGTGCCAGCAGCCGAGGTAGTAATTCACCCCTCCACTTT | CASSRGSNSPLHF | TRBV6-5 | NA | TRBJ1-6 | NA
TGTGCCAGCAGCTTGGATGGGGGCCCGTATAGCAATCAGCCCCAGCATTTT | CASSLDGGPYSNQPQHF | TRBV5-5 | NA | TRBJ1-5 | NA
TGTGCCAGCAGACCCAGCGGCTCCTACAATGAGCAGTTCTTC | CASRPSGSYNEQFF | TRBV6-5 | NA | TRBJ2-1 | NA
TGTGCCAGCAGCTTTCAGGGGGGAGCGAGCAATCAGCCCCAGCATTTT | CASSFQGGASNQPQHF | TRBV11-2 | NA | TRBJ1-5 | TRBD1
TGTGCCAGCAGCTTGAGGGGGAAGTATGGCTACACCTTC | CASSLRGKYGYTF | TRBV7-2 | NA | TRBJ1-2 | NA
TGTGCCAGCAGCTTGTTTTGGTCGTACAGCTCCTCTGGGGCCAACGTCCTGACTTTC | CASSLFWSYSSSGANVLTF | TRBV11-2 | NA | TRBJ2-6 | NA
TGTGCCAGCAGTGACCCCGGGACAGTCCGAGGCGCCTACAATGAGCAGTTCTTC | CASSDPGTVRGAYNEQFF | TRBV6-1 | NA | TRBJ2-1 | TRBD1
TGTGCCAGCAGCATCTCCGGGACAGGAGTATACAATGAGCAGTTCTTC | CASSISGTGVYNEQFF | TRBV27 | NA | TRBJ2-1 | TRBD1